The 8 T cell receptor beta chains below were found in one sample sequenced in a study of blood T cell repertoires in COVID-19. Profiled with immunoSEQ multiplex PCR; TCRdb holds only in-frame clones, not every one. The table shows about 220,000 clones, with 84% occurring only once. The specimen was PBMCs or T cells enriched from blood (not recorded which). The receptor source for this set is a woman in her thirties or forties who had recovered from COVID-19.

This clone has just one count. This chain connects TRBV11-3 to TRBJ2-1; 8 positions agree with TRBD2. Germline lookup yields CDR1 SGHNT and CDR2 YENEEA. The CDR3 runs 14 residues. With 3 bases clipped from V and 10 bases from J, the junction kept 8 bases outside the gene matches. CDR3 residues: CASSFGLATEEQFF. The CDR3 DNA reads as TGTGCCAGCAGCTTCGGACTAGCCACTGAGGAGCAGTTCTTC.

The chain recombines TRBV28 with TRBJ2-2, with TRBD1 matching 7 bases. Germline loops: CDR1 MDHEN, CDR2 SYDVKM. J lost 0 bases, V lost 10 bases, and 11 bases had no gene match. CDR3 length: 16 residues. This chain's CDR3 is CATTESQGANTGELFF. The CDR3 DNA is TGTGCCACCACCGAAAGCCAGGGGGCGAACACCGGGGAGCTGTTTTTT. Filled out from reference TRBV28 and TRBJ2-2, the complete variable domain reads DVKVTQSSRYLVKRTGEKVFLECVQDMDHENMFWYRQDPGLGLRLIYFSYDVKMKEKGDIPEGYSVSREKKERFSLILESASTNQTSMYLCATTESQGANTGELFFGEGSRLTVL.

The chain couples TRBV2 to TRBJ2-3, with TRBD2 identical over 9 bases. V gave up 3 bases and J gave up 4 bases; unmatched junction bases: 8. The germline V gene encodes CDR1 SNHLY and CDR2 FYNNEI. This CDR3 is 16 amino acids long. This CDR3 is CASSEGSGRSADTQYF. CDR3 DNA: TGTGCCAGCAGTGAGGGAAGCGGGAGGAGTGCAGATACGCAGTATTTT.

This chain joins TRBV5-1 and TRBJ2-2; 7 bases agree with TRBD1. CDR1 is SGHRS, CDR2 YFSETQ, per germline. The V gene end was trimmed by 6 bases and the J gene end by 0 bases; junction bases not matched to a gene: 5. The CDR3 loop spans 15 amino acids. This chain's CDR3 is CASTSTGPNTGELFF. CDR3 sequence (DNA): TGCGCCAGCACGTCGACAGGGCCGAACACCGGGGAGCTGTTTTTT. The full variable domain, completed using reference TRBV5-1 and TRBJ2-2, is KAGVTQTPRYLIKTRGQQVTLSCSPISGHRSVSWYQQTPGQGLQFLFEYFSETQRNKGNFPGRFSGRQFSNSRSEMNVSTLELGDSALYLCASTSTGPNTGELFFGEGSRLTVL.

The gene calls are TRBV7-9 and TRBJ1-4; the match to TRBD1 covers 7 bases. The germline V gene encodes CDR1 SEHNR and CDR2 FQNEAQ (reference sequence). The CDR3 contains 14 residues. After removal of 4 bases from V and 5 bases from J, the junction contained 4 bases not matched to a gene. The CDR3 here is CASSWGQSNEKLFF. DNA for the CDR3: TGTGCCAGCAGCTGGGGACAGTCCAATGAAAAACTGTTTTTT.

The CDR3 DNA is TGTGCCAGCAGCAACGCCGCCTCGAAGGGGGATACGCAGTATTTT. Its translation is CASSNAASKGDTQYF. This chain uses TRBV9 with TRBJ2-3; TRBD1 is a possible D gene (5 bases). Germline V CDR1 and CDR2: SGDLS, YYNGEE. There are 15 residues in the CDR3. Trimming took 4 bases from V and 6 from J, leaving 18 bases between them. The entire variable domain, with the rest obtained from reference TRBV9 and TRBJ2-3, is as follows: DSGVTQTPKHLITATGQRVTLRCSPRSGDLSVYWYQQSLDQGLQFLIQYYNGEERAKGNILERFSAQQFPDLHSELNLSSLELGDSALYFCASSNAASKGDTQYFGPGTRLTVL.

DNA of the CDR3: TGTGCCAGCAGCCAAGGGGCGAGCTCCTATAATTCACCCCTCCACTTT. This translates into CASSQGASSYNSPLHF. The chain carries TRBV3-1 (or the pseudogene TRBV3-2) and TRBJ1-6; D unclear. Trimming cost V 1 base and J 0 bases, with 7 bases left between them. Looked up from germline, CDR1 is LGHDT and CDR2 is YNNKEL (reference sequence). The CDR3 runs to 16 residues.

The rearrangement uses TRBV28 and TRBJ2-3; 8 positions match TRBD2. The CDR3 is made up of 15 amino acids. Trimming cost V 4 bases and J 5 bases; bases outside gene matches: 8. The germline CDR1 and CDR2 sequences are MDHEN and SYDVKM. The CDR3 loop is CASSSAGGGEDTQYF. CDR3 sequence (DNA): TGTGCCAGCAGTTCCGCGGGAGGCGGGGAAGATACGCAGTATTTT.